What follows are 16 T cell receptor beta chains derived from one specimen sequenced in a study of siplizumab effects on memory and regulatory T cells (dated by TCRdb to about 2019). Their cognate antigens are unknown. Cells from the mixed lymphocyte reactions were cocultured for approximately six days at 37 degrees C. Library creation used the immunoSEQ multiplex PCR assay. In its TCRdb copy, this immuneACCESS table keeps in-frame sequences only and misses some clones. Where compared with another copy, unresolved V genes explain less than half of these, and the others have no known cause. Across this sample there are almost 20,000 clones, with roughly two fifths seen only once. The ten largest clones take up 6% of the sample. Sequencing was done on a sample of CFSE-low (dividing) CD4+ T cells sorted from an allogeneic mixed lymphocyte reaction. The receptors originated from a human donor in good health; the cells came from an allogeneic mixed lymphocyte reaction. Some clones in this sample may be carry-over from other donors' samples.

V usage is TRBV11-2 and J usage is TRBJ1-5; D unclear. CDR3 size: 13 residues. Germline CDR1 reads SGHAT; CDR2 reads FQNNGV. Between the trimmed V and J ends, which lost 3 bases and 1 base, there was a span of 4 bases. CDR3: CASSLPSNQPQHF. The CDR3 region has the DNA TGTGCCAGCAGCTTGCCGAGCAATCAGCCCCAGCATTTT. Combining the CDR3 with reference TRBV11-2 and TRBJ1-5 gives the whole variable domain EAGVAQSPRYKIIEKRQSVAFWCNPISGHATLYWYQQILGQGPKLLIQFQNNGVVDDSQLPKDRFSAERLKGVDSTLKIQPAKLEDSAVYLCASSLPSNQPQHFGDGTRLSIL.

The J gene is TRBJ2-7, the V gene TRBV6-1; D is possibly TRBD2 (6 bases). The CDR3 totals 15 residues. CDR1 and CDR2 from the germline V gene are MNHNS and SASEGT. V gave up 4 bases and J gave up 2 bases, with 15 bases separating them. As DNA, the CDR3 is TGTGCCAGCAGTGCTTCGGGACTCTTTACCTACGAGCAGTACTTC. Encoded protein: CASSASGLFTYEQYF.

Relative to its sample, this clone is medium-sized. The chain carries TRBV10-2 and TRBJ1-2; the D gene is possibly TRBD1 (5 bases). There are 15 residues in the CDR3. Trimming took off 2 bases at V and 4 bases at J, with 14 bases between the two ends. Germline values: CDR1 WSHSY, CDR2 SAAADI. The CDR3 region is CASSEGPGYSYGYTF. For the CDR3, the DNA is TGCGCCAGCAGTGAGGGTCCAGGGTATAGCTATGGCTACACCTTC.

This clone was seen a few times. J is TRBJ2-1 and V is TRBV30, with D possibly TRBD1 on 5 matching bases. In germline, CDR1 is GTSNPN, CDR2 SVGIG (reference sequence). The CDR3 is made up of 13 amino acids. The V and J ends lost 2 bases and 3 bases respectively, with 8 bases between them. The CDR3, as DNA: TGTGCCTGGAGTCCAGGGTACTACAATGAGCAGTTCTTC. It codes for CAWSPGYYNEQFF.

The V gene is TRBV10-3, the J gene TRBJ2-1, with TRBD2 as a possible D gene (6 bases). Per the germline V gene, CDR1 is ENHRY and CDR2 is SYGVKD. The CDR3 covers 13 residues. The V end was cut by 4 bases, the J end by 5 bases, with 9 bases between. CDR3 protein: CAISGLGNNEQFF. The CDR3 DNA sequence: TGTGCCATCAGTGGACTAGGGAACAATGAGCAGTTCTTC.

This clone came up a few times. The rearrangement uses TRBV25-1 and TRBJ1-5; D possibly corresponds to TRBD1 (6 bases). CDR1 MGHDK and CDR2 SYGVNS come from the germline V gene. Trimming left V 3 bases short and J 7 bases short, with 7 bases between. This CDR3 contains 12 residues. In DNA form, the CDR3 reads TGTGCCAGCAGTGAGGGGGGCCAGCCCCAGCATTTT. Its translation: CASSEGGQPQHF.

This clone was recorded only once. The V gene is TRBV6-4, the J gene TRBJ2-5; TRBD1 might be the D (5 bases). The CDR3 length is 15 residues. Germline lookup yields CDR1 MRHNA and CDR2 SNTAGT. The V end was cut by 6 bases, the J end by 7 bases, with 21 bases between. The DNA for the CDR3 is TGTGCCAGCAGCATTACAGGAGACCCTGGCGGGACCCAGTACTTC. Its protein product is CASSITGDPGGTQYF.

The gene calls are TRBV5-4 and TRBJ2-1; 11 bases agree with TRBD2. The V gene's germline CDR1 is SGHNT and CDR2 YYREEE (reference sequence). The length of the CDR3 is 17 residues. The V and J ends lost 5 bases and 6 bases, in that order; junction bases with no gene match: 13. The CDR3 DNA sequence: TGTGCCAGCAGTTCCGATTTAGCGGGGGGGCCAATCAATGAGCAGTTCTTC. Protein product: CASSSDLAGGPINEQFF.

This chain's CDR3 is CASSSVGGRGTEAFF. In nucleotides, the CDR3 is TGCGCCAGCAGCTCCGTGGGAGGCAGGGGAACTGAAGCTTTCTTT. The rearrangement links TRBV5-1 to TRBJ1-1, with D possibly being TRBD1 (6 bases). The germline gives CDR1 SGHRS, CDR2 YFSETQ. The V end lost 3 bases, the J end lost 5 bases, and 17 bases lay between the germline ends. The CDR3 sequence is 15 residues long.

This clone came up a few times. This chain's CDR3 is CASRHPGANSPLHF. In nucleotides, the CDR3 is TGTGCCAGCAGGCACCCAGGGGCCAATTCACCCCTCCACTTT. V and J are TRBV7-9 and TRBJ1-6, with a tentative D call TRBD1 (6 bases). Germline lookup yields CDR1 SEHNR and CDR2 FQNEAQ (reference sequence). V shed 6 bases and J shed 7 bases, with 13 bases lying between them. There are 14 residues in the CDR3.

V is TRBV6-5 and J is TRBJ1-4; 11 positions match TRBD1. V lost 8 bases, J lost 2 bases, and 4 bases stayed unmatched. The germline gives CDR1 MNHEY, CDR2 SVGAGI. This CDR3 spans 15 amino acids. CDR3 in amino acids: CASSRTGGTNEKLFF. The CDR3 nucleotides are TGTGCCAGCTCGCGGACAGGGGGCACTAATGAAAAACTGTTTTTT.

This clone was observed once. The chain has TRBV18 and TRBJ2-2, with 11 bases matching TRBD1. V lost 3 bases, J lost 5 bases, and 5 bases stayed unmatched. The CDR3 sequence is 16 residues long. In germline, CDR1 is KGHSH, CDR2 LQKENI. For the CDR3, the DNA is TGTGCCAGCTCACCTCCCGGGACAGGGGGAACCGGGGAGCTGTTTTTT. This codes for CASSPPGTGGTGELFF.

As concerns this clone: Possible read error: a much larger clone is one base away. V and J are TRBV29-1 and TRBJ2-6, with D unresolved. This CDR3 contains 13 residues. From germline, CDR1 is SQVTM and CDR2 ANQGSEA. The V end was cut by 4 bases, the J end by 0 bases, with 4 bases between. The CDR3 loop reads CSVGSSGANVLTF. The CDR3 DNA reads as TGCAGCGTTGGGAGCTCTGGGGCCAACGTCCTGACTTTC.

The V call is TRBV9, the J call TRBJ2-7; D is uncertain. Trimming cost V 0 bases and J 2 bases, with 12 bases left between them. CDR3 length: 15 residues. Per the germline V gene, CDR1 is SGDLS and CDR2 is YYNGEE. CDR3 loop: CASSVGVLPAYEQYF. DNA for the CDR3: TGTGCCAGCAGCGTAGGGGTCCTCCCTGCCTACGAGCAGTACTTC.

The V gene is TRBV25-1, the J gene TRBJ1-6; possible D gene TRBD1, 5 bases. The V gene lost 1 base and the J gene lost 7 bases, with 5 bases spanning the gap. The germline CDR1 and CDR2 sequences are MGHDK and SYGVNS. The CDR3 runs 13 residues. CDR3: CASSEWGNSPLHF. The CDR3 nucleotides read TGTGCCAGCAGTGAATGGGGCAATTCACCCCTCCACTTT.

This clone has a handful of counts. This chain links TRBV19 with TRBJ2-6, with 9 bases matching TRBD2. V was clipped by 4 bases and J by 3 bases; unmatched bases: 25. The CDR3 has 23 amino acids. Germline V lookup: CDR1 LNHDA, CDR2 SQIVND (reference sequence). CDR3 residues: CASSTQRWLLWEREVDGANVLTF. The CDR3 DNA is TGTGCCAGTAGTACACAGAGGTGGCTATTGTGGGAGCGGGAGGTAGATGGGGCCAACGTCCTGACTTTC.